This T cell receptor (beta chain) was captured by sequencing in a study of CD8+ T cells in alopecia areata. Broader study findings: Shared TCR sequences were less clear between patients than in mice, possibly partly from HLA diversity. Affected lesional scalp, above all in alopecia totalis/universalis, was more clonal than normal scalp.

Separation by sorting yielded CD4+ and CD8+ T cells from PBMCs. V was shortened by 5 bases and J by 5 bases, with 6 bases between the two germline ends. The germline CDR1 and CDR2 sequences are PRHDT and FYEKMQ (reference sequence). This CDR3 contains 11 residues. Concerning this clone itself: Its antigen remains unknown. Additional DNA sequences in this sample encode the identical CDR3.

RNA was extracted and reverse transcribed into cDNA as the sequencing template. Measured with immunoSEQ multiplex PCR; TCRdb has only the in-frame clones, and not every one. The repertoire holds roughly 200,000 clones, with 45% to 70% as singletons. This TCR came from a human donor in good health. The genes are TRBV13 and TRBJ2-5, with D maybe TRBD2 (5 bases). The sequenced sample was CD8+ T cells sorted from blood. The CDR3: CASSRGETQYF. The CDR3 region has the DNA TGTGCCAGCAGCCGAGGGGAGACCCAGTACTTC.